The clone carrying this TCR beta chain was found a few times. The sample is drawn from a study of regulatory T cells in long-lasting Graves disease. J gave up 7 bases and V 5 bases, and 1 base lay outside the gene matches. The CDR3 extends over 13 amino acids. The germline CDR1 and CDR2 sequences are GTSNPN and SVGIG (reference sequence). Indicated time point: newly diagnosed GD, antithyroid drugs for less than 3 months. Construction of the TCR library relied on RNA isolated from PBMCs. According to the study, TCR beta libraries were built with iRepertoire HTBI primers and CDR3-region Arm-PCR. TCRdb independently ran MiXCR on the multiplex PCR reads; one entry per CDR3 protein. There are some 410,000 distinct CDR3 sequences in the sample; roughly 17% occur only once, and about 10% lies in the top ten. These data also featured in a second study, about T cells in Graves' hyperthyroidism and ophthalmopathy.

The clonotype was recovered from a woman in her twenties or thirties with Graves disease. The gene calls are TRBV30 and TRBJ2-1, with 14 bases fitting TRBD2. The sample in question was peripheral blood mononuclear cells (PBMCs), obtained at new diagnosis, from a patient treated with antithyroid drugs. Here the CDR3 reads CAWGLAGGNEQFF. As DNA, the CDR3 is TGTGCCTGGGGACTAGCGGGAGGTAATGAGCAGTTCTTC.